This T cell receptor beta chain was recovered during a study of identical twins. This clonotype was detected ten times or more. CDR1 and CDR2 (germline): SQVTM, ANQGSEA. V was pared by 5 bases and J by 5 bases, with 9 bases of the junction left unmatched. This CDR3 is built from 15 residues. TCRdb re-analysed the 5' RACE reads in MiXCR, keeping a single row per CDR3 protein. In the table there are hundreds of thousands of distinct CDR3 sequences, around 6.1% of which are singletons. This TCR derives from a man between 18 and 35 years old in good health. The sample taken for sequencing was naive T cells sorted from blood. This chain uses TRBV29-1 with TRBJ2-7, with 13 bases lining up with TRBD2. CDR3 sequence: CSVWTSGSTTHEQYF. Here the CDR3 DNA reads TGCAGCGTTTGGACTAGCGGGAGTACTACCCACGAGCAGTACTTC.